The T cell receptor beta chain described here comes from a study of blood T cell repertoires in COVID-19. Overall study context: Acute and convalescent COVID-19 samples came from the United States, Italy and Spain. The cDNA or gDNA used as material had been derived from T cells, B-cell-depleted T cells, or PBMCs.

Original analysis: Nucleated cell number was recorded as an estimate derived from reference gene primer amplification. The repertoire was sequenced with immunoSEQ multiplex PCR; TCRdb's copy has only in-frame clones and lacks some. V, J and clone size were drawn from that table, and D and trimming were deduced from the DNA. Of 140,000 or so clones in the sample, around 81% were seen once. The clonotype was recovered from a human donor in a cohort sampled during active COVID-19. Sequences were obtained from peripheral blood.

The CDR3 DNA is TGTGCCAGCAGTCCCGGGACAGGGGTCAATTCACCCCTCCACTTT. Encoded protein: CASSPGTGVNSPLHF. The chain uses TRBV28 and TRBJ1-6; 10 bases agree with TRBD1. Per the germline V gene, CDR1 is MDHEN and CDR2 is SYDVKM. CDR3 length equals 15 residues. Germline trimming cut 5 bases from V and 7 bases from J; bases unmatched to any gene: 5. Variable domain in full (rest from reference TRBV28 and TRBJ1-6): DVKVTQSSRYLVKRTGEKVFLECVQDMDHENMFWYRQDPGLGLRLIYFSYDVKMKEKGDIPEGYSVSREKKERFSLILESASTNQTSMYLCASSPGTGVNSPLHFGNGTRLTVT.